Listed here are 30 T cell receptor beta chains from one sample, sequenced in a study of cytomegalovirus exposure and HLA in healthy donors. Primers: 60 Vbeta forward and 13 Jbeta reverse. Produced via immunoSEQ multiplex PCR; TCRdb's table is partial and in-frame only. The data contain around 150,000 clones, more than 75% of them singletons. Sequencing used PBMCs. The receptors stem from a girl aged 2 to 10 in good health and CMV-seropositive.

The chain uses TRBV5-1 and TRBJ2-5, with D perhaps matching TRBD2 (6 bases). The J call may not be correct, given that the DNA end is closer to TRBJ2-7. The CDR3 runs to 15 residues. Germline V gene data show CDR1 as SGHRS and CDR2 as YFSETQ. In nucleotides, the CDR3 is TGCGCCAGCAGCAGGGACTCGGAAGCTACCTACGAGCAGTACTTC. This codes for CASSRDSEATYEQYF.

The chain combines TRBV4-1 with TRBJ2-3, with D tentatively TRBD2 (5 bases). The germline CDR1 and CDR2 sequences are MGHRA and YSYEKL. The CDR3 runs 17 residues. V dropped 1 base and J dropped 0 bases, with 14 bases sitting between them. CDR3 nucleotides: TGCGCCAGCAGCCAAGGACCGAGCGGAACTAGCACAGATACGCAGTATTTT. It yields the protein CASSQGPSGTSTDTQYF.

This clone was observed a few times. The chain links TRBV2 to TRBJ2-2; TRBD2 aligns across 7 bases. The germline gives CDR1 SNHLY, CDR2 FYNNEI. The CDR3 loop spans 19 amino acids. The V and J ends lost 1 base and 1 base, in that order; junction bases with no gene match: 12. CDR3 sequence: CASSEVRTRGRWNTGELFF. CDR3 sequence (DNA): TGTGCCAGCAGTGAAGTCAGGACTAGAGGTAGGTGGAACACCGGGGAGCTGTTTTTT.

The chain is built from TRBV7-2 and TRBJ2-7, with D perhaps matching TRBD2 (5 bases). V was trimmed by 1 base and J by 7 bases, leaving 17 bases between them. Germline CDR1 reads SGHTA; CDR2 reads FQGNSA. This CDR3 spans 15 amino acids. As DNA, the CDR3 is TGTGCCAGCAGCTTAGTGCTTTCGGGGTTCACGGAGCAGTACTTC. Translation: CASSLVLSGFTEQYF.

This chain uses TRBV5-1 with TRBJ2-7, with 7 bases fitting TRBD1. The germline V gene encodes CDR1 SGHRS and CDR2 YFSETQ. The CDR3 is made up of 13 amino acids. The V and J ends lost 1 base and 5 bases, in that order; junction bases with no gene match: 3. The CDR3 protein is CASSLRQGHEQYF. In DNA, the CDR3 is TGCGCCAGCAGCTTGAGACAGGGCCACGAGCAGTACTTC.

This clone was counted only a few times. The V gene is TRBV9, the J gene TRBJ1-1, with D unclear. The CDR3 has 13 residues. Trimming left V 3 bases short and J 1 base short, with 7 bases between. CDR1 SGDLS and CDR2 YYNGEE come from the germline V gene. CDR3 in amino acids: CASSEAGNTEAFF. CDR3 sequence (DNA): TGTGCCAGCAGCGAGGCAGGGAACACTGAAGCTTTCTTT.

This clone has more than one count but fewer than ten. V and J are TRBV19 and TRBJ2-1; 11 bases align to TRBD2. CDR3 size: 17 residues. CDR1 and CDR2 (germline): LNHDA, SQIVND (reference sequence). V was clipped by 3 bases and J by 9 bases; unmatched bases: 13. In nucleotides, the CDR3 is TGTGCCAGTAGTATGGGAAGACTAGCGGGACTTCGGGGTGAGCAGTTCTTC. The encoded protein is CASSMGRLAGLRGEQFF. Looking up the rest from reference TRBV19 and TRBJ2-1 gives the full variable domain: DGGITQSPKYLFRKEGQNVTLSCEQNLNHDAMYWYRQDPGQGLRLIYYSQIVNDFQKGDIAEGYSVSREKKESFPLTVTSAQKNPTAFYLCASSMGRLAGLRGEQFFGPGTRLTVL.

CDR3 sequence (DNA): TGCGCCAGCAGTGAAGACATCTCTGGAAACACCATATATTTT. It translates to CASSEDISGNTIYF. V gene TRBV10-1 combines with J gene TRBJ1-3; the D is unclear. CDR3 size: 14 residues. Trimming cost V 3 bases and J 0 bases, with 6 bases left between them. CDR1 is WNHNN and CDR2 is SYGVQD in the germline V gene (reference sequence).

This rearrangement joins TRBV7-9 to TRBJ2-2; tentatively, D is TRBD2 (5 bases). Trimming left V 2 bases short and J 5 bases short, with 9 bases between. The CDR3 length is 14 residues. Germline CDR1 reads SEHNR; CDR2 reads FQNEAQ (reference sequence). The CDR3 DNA reads as TGTGCCAGCAGCTTACTGTCGGGGACCGGGGAGCTGTTTTTT. This codes for CASSLLSGTGELFF.

The genes are TRBV7-3 and TRBJ2-6, with D maybe TRBD1 (6 bases). This CDR3 has 15 amino acids. Germline CDR1 reads SGHTA; CDR2 reads FQGTGA. V lost 5 bases to trimming and J lost 4 bases, with 12 bases between them. CDR3 sequence reads: CASSTGLVGANVLTF. The CDR3 nucleotides are TGTGCCAGCAGCACAGGGTTGGTGGGGGCCAACGTCCTGACTTTC.

The chain combines TRBV11-3 with TRBJ2-2, with 14 bases fitting TRBD2. Germline assignment: CDR1 SGHNT and CDR2 YENEEA. The CDR3 loop spans 17 amino acids. V gave up 8 bases and J gave up 3 bases; unmatched junction bases: 8. This CDR3 is CASGPTSGRAHTGELFF. The CDR3 bases are TGTGCCAGCGGTCCGACTAGCGGGAGGGCCCACACCGGGGAGCTGTTTTTT.

The gene calls are TRBV19 and TRBJ2-2; TRBD2 agrees at 8 bases. V lost 6 bases to trimming and J lost 3 bases; unmatched junction nucleotides: 3. There are 14 residues in the CDR3. Germline CDR1 reads LNHDA; CDR2 reads SQIVND (reference sequence). CDR3 sequence (DNA): TGTGCCAGTAGCACTAGCGGTTACACCGGGGAGCTGTTTTTT. The encoded protein is CASSTSGYTGELFF.

The chain links TRBV5-1 to TRBJ2-2; 11 nucleotides agree with TRBD1. Trimming removed 4 bases from V and 5 bases from J; junction bases left unmatched: 4. The germline V gene has CDR1 SGHRS and CDR2 YFSETQ. There are 15 residues in the CDR3. For the CDR3, the DNA is TGCGCCAGCAGCCCTGGGACAGGGGGTACCGGGGAGCTGTTTTTT. This sequence encodes CASSPGTGGTGELFF.

The rearrangement joins TRBV28 to TRBJ1-5; perhaps TRBD1 as D (5 bases). V was clipped by 2 bases and J by 3 bases, with 14 bases between them. Per the germline V gene, CDR1 is MDHEN and CDR2 is SYDVKM. The CDR3 runs 16 residues. CDR3 bases: TGTGCCAGCAGTTTAACCGACAGATTGGACAATCAGCCCCAGCATTTT. Translated: CASSLTDRLDNQPQHF.

The chain is built from TRBV19 and TRBJ2-3, with D possibly matching TRBD2 (6 bases). V was pared by 6 bases and J by 0 bases, with 16 bases between. Germline V gene data show CDR1 as LNHDA and CDR2 as SQIVND (reference sequence). The CDR3 contains 16 residues. CDR3 amino acids: CASRPNLATSTDTQYF. Here the CDR3 DNA reads TGTGCCAGTAGACCCAATCTAGCGACTAGCACAGATACGCAGTATTTT. Using reference TRBV19 and TRBJ2-3 for the parts outside the CDR3, the full variable domain is DGGITQSPKYLFRKEGQNVTLSCEQNLNHDAMYWYRQDPGQGLRLIYYSQIVNDFQKGDIAEGYSVSREKKESFPLTVTSAQKNPTAFYLCASRPNLATSTDTQYFGPGTRLTVL.

The gene calls are TRBV6-5 and TRBJ2-3; 7 bases map to TRBD1. The CDR3 covers 15 residues. With V trimmed by 5 bases and J by 1 base, 6 bases remained unmatched. Germline values: CDR1 MNHEY, CDR2 SVGAGI. CDR3 sequence: CASSVNRGGTDTQYF. DNA for the CDR3: TGTGCCAGCAGTGTCAACAGGGGTGGCACAGATACGCAGTATTTT.

This clone was found a few times. The V gene is TRBV30, the J gene TRBJ2-3; 7 bases agree with TRBD2. The J segment lost 3 bases and the V segment lost 1 base, leaving 4 bases of the junction unmatched. Germline CDR1 is GTSNPN and CDR2 is SVGIG (reference sequence). The CDR3 spans 14 residues. CDR3 in DNA: TGTGCCTGGAGTGCGGGAGGAGGGACAGATACGCAGTATTTT. This gives the protein CAWSAGGGTDTQYF.

V usage is TRBV10-3 and J usage is TRBJ1-2, with D unclear. The CDR3 is 14 residues long. Germline CDR1 and CDR2: ENHRY and SYGVKD. Trimming stripped 0 bases from V and 4 bases from J, with 9 bases between. The chain's CDR3 is CAISESVTTYGYTF. CDR3 bases: TGTGCCATCAGTGAGTCGGTGACAACCTATGGCTACACCTTC.

Here the CDR3 reads CASSLGQGRGQETQYF. The CDR3 region has the DNA TGTGCCAGCAGCCTCGGACAGGGTCGAGGGCAAGAGACCCAGTACTTC. The chain uses TRBV7-3 and TRBJ2-5; 8 bases fit TRBD1. V lost 5 bases and J lost 2; bases outside the gene matches: 10. Per germline, CDR1 SGHTA and CDR2 FQGTGA. The length of the CDR3 is 16 residues.

The chain links TRBV2 to TRBJ2-7; TRBD2 matches at 9 bases. The germline CDR1 and CDR2 sequences are SNHLY and FYNNEI. The CDR3 is made up of 16 amino acids. J gave up 9 bases and V 3 bases, and 15 bases lay outside the gene matches. CDR3 sequence reads: CASSETAGGPFRRQYF. Here the CDR3 DNA reads TGTGCCAGCAGTGAGACAGCGGGAGGCCCGTTTAGGAGGCAGTACTTC.

The chain couples TRBV4-2 to TRBJ1-2; 9 positions match TRBD1. The ends lost 0 bases at V and 8 bases at J; junction bases unmatched: 7. Germline CDR1 and CDR2: LGHNA and YNFKEQ. The CDR3 covers 15 residues. CDR3 nucleotide sequence: TGTGCCAGCAGCCAAGAGGAAACAGGGGGCTACGGCTACACCTTC. The encoded protein is CASSQEETGGYGYTF.

Here the CDR3 DNA reads TGCGCCAGCAGCAGAGGGGGCGACTATGGCTACACCTTC. Translated, it gives CASSRGGDYGYTF. The V gene is TRBV5-1, the J gene TRBJ1-2, with TRBD1 matching over 7 bases. V trimming: 4 bases; J trimming: 3 bases; junction bases outside the gene matches: 3. This CDR3 has 13 residues. Per the germline V gene, CDR1 is SGHRS and CDR2 is YFSETQ.

V and J are TRBV7-2 and TRBJ2-7; 8 nucleotides line up with TRBD1. Unmatched junction bases numbered 12, after V lost 8 bases and J lost 0 bases. Germline V gene sequence: CDR1 SGHTA, CDR2 FQGNSA. The CDR3 has 16 amino acids. The CDR3 sequence: CASRTSRTGYSYEQYF. The DNA of the CDR3 is TGTGCCAGCCGTACGAGTCGGACAGGGTACTCCTACGAGCAGTACTTC.

V is TRBV5-1 and J is TRBJ2-2; 9 bases are a match to TRBD2. J lost 4 bases, V lost 5 bases, and 3 bases had no gene match. The CDR3 loop spans 14 amino acids. Germline CDR1 and CDR2: SGHRS and YFSETQ. This CDR3 reads CASRGREGTGELFF. The CDR3 DNA reads TGCGCCAGCAGAGGGCGGGAGGGCACCGGGGAGCTGTTTTTT.

V is TRBV30 and J is TRBJ2-1; possible D gene TRBD1, 5 bases. The germline CDR1 and CDR2 sequences are GTSNPN and SVGIG (reference sequence). The CDR3 has 13 amino acids. V lost 3 bases and J lost 3, with 9 bases in between. CDR3 residues: CAWRRGYYNEQFF. The CDR3 DNA reads as TGTGCCTGGAGAAGGGGTTACTACAATGAGCAGTTCTTC.

The chain combines TRBV29-1 with TRBJ2-2; 7 bases are a match to TRBD1. With V trimmed by 5 bases and J by 7 bases, 10 bases remained unmatched. The germline V gene encodes CDR1 SQVTM and CDR2 ANQGSEA. The CDR3 spans 14 residues. The CDR3 loop reads CSVRGPGGGGELFF. DNA for the CDR3: TGCAGCGTTAGGGGGCCAGGGGGTGGCGGGGAGCTGTTTTTT.

The chain uses TRBV19 and TRBJ1-4, with TRBD1 as a possible D gene (6 bases). CDR1 LNHDA and CDR2 SQIVND come from the germline V gene (reference sequence). The CDR3 is made up of 15 amino acids. With 6 bases removed from V and 7 bases from J, the gap between germline ends came to 18 bases. CDR3 DNA: TGTGCCAGTAGCAGGGCCTTCCGACAGGTTGAAAAACTGTTTTTT. Translated: CASSRAFRQVEKLFF.

The chain recombines TRBV4-1 with TRBJ2-3, with 7 bases matching TRBD2. The germline CDR1 and CDR2 sequences are MGHRA and YSYEKL. After removal of 0 bases from V and 7 bases from J, the junction contained 1 base not matched to a gene. The CDR3 has 13 amino acids. The DNA of the CDR3 is TGCGCCAGCAGCCAAGAGGGGACTAATACGCAGTATTTT. Encoded protein: CASSQEGTNTQYF.

The V and J genes are TRBV9 and TRBJ2-2; perhaps TRBD2 as D (5 bases). Trimming cost V 4 bases and J 5 bases, with 9 bases left between them. CDR3 length equals 13 residues. Germline CDR1 and CDR2: SGDLS and YYNGEE. As DNA, the CDR3 is TGTGCCAGCAGCCCAGGACTGACCGGGGAGCTGTTTTTT. Translation: CASSPGLTGELFF.

This chain uses TRBV9 with TRBJ1-3; D possibly corresponds to TRBD1 (6 bases). The CDR3 totals 17 residues. CDR1 SGDLS and CDR2 YYNGEE come from the germline V gene. V was shortened by 1 base and J by 1 base, with 15 bases between the two germline ends. CDR3 residues: CASSVSSGAKSGNTIYF. DNA of the CDR3: TGTGCCAGCAGCGTATCGTCAGGGGCCAAATCTGGAAACACCATATATTTT.